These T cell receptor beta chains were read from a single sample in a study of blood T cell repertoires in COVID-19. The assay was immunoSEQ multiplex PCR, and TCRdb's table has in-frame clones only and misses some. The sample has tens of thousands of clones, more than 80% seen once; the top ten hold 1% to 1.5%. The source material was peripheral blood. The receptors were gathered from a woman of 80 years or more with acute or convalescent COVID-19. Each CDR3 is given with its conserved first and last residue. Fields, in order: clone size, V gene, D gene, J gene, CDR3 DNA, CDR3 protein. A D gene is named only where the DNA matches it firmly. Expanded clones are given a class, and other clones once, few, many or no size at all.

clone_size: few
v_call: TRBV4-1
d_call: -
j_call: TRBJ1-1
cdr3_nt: TGCGCCAGCAGCCTGACCGTGGGACACCTGAACACTGAAGCTTTCTTT
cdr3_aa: CASSLTVGHLNTEAFF

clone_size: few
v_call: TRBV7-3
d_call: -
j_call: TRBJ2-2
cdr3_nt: TGTGCCAGCAGCCTTACTTTCGCGAACACCGGGGAGCTGTTTTTT
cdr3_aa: CASSLTFANTGELFF

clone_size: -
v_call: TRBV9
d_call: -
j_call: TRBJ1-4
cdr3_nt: TGTGCCAGCAGCGTTCGGGGACTCGGGAATGAAAAACTGTTTTTT
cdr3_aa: CASSVRGLGNEKLFF

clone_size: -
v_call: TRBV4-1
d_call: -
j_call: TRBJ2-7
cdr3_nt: TGCGCCAGCAGCCAAGAACAGGGAGCGTACGAGCAGTACTTC
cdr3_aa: CASSQEQGAYEQYF

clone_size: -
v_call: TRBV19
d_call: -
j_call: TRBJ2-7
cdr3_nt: TGTGCCAGTAGTTGGGGCCACTCCTACGAGCAGTACTTC
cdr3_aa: CASSWGHSYEQYF

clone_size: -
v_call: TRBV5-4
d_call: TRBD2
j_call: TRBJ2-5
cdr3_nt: TGTGCCAGCAGCTTGGCTTCCCTAGCGGGGGGGCCAGCCCAGTACTTC
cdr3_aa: CASSLASLAGGPAQYF

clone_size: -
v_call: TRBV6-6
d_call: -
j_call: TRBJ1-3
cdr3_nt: TGTGCCAGCAGTTCCGACAGGGGAAACACCATATATTTT
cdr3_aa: CASSSDRGNTIYF

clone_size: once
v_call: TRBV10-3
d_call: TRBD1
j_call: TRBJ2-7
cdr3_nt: TGTGCCATCAGATTGACAGGGGACTCGCGAGAGCAGTACTTC
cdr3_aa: CAIRLTGDSREQYF

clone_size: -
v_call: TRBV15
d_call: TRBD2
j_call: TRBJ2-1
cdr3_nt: TGTGCCACCAGCAGAGATTTGGTAGCGGGAGCTGGTGAGCAGTTCTTC
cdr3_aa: CATSRDLVAGAGEQFF

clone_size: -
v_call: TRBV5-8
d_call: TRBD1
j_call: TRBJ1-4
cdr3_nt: TGTGCCAGCAGCTTGTTGGGACAGGCTGAAAAACTGTTTTTT
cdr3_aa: CASSLLGQAEKLFF

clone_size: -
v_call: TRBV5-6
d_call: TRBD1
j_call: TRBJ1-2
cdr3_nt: TGTGCCAGCAGCTTGATAACAGGGGTGAGCTATGGCTACACCTTC
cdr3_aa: CASSLITGVSYGYTF

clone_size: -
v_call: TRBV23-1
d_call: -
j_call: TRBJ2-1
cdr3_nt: TGCGCCAGCAGTCAACGATTACGCGTCTTC
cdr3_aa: CASSQRLRVF

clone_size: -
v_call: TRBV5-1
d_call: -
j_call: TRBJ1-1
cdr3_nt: TGCGCCAGCAGCTTGACAGGGTACACTGAAGCTTTCTTT
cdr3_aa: CASSLTGYTEAFF

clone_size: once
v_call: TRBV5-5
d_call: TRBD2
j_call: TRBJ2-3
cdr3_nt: TGTGCCAGCAGCGGCGGGGGGCCAACAGATACGCAGTATTTT
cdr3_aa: CASSGGGPTDTQYF

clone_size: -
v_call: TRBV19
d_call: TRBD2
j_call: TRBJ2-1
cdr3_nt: TGTGCCAGTATCCCGACTAGCGGGGGGGCCTTCCCCTACAATGAGCAGTTCTTC
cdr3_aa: CASIPTSGGAFPYNEQFF

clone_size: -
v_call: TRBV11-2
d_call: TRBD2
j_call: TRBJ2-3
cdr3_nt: TGTGCCAGCAGGCCTGCTAGCGGGGGGCGGGCAGATACGCAGTATTTT
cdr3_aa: CASRPASGGRADTQYF

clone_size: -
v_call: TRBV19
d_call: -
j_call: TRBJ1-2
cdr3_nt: TGTGCCAGTAGTCTAGACAGGAACTATGGCTACACCTTC
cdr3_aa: CASSLDRNYGYTF

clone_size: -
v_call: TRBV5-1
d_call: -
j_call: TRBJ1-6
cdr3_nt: TGCGCCAGCAGCTTGGTGCCGGGTTATAATTCACCCCTCCACTTT
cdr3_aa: CASSLVPGYNSPLHF

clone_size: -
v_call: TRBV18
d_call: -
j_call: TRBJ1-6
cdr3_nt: TGTGCCAGCTCAGAGGGAGGGCGATCGGGTTCACCCCTCCACTTT
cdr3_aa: CASSEGGRSGSPLHF

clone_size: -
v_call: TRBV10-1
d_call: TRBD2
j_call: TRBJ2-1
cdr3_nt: TGCGCCAGCAGTGAGTTTAGGGCTAGCGGGAGGGTCAATGAGCAGTTCTTC
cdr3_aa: CASSEFRASGRVNEQFF

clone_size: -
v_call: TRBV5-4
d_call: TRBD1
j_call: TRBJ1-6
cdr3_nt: TGTGCCAGCAGCTCGCCGGGACAGGGGACGGAGGGAGCCCTCCACTTT
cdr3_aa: CASSSPGQGTEGALHF

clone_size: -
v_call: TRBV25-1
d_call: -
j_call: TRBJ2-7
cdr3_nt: TGTGCCAGCAGTGAATATCAGGACAAGACCTACGAGCAGTACTTC
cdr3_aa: CASSEYQDKTYEQYF

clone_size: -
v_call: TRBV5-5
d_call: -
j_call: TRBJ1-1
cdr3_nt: TGTGCCAGCAGCAAGACGACTAACATGAACACTGAAGCTTTCTTT
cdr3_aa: CASSKTTNMNTEAFF

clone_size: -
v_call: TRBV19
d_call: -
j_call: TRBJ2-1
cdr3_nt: TGTGCCAGTAGGGAGGGTAGTACCTACAATGAGCAGTTCTTC
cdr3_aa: CASREGSTYNEQFF

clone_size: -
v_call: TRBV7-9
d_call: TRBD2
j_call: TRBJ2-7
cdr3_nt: TGTGCCAGCAGCTCCTACCTTATATTAGCGGGAGCCGCCTACGAGCAGTACTTC
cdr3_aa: CASSSYLILAGAAYEQYF

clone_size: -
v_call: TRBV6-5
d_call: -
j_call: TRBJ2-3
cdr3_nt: TGTGCCAGCAGTTACAGGGGCACCACAGATACGCAGTATTTT
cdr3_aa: CASSYRGTTDTQYF

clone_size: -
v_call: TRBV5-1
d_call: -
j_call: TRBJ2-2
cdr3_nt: TGCGCCAGCAGCCCGCGACTGACCGGCGGGATAGAAAACACCGGGGAGCTGTTTTTT
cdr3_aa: CASSPRLTGGIENTGELFF

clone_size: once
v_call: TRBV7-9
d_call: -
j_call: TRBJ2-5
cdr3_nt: TGTGCCAGCAGCTTATACCCGGGAGAGGGCCAAGAGACCCAGTACTTC
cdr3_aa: CASSLYPGEGQETQYF

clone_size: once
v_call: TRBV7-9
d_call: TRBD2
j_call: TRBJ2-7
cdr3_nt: TGTGCCAGCAGCTTAGTCGGGCGGGAGGGCTACGAGCAGTACTTC
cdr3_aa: CASSLVGREGYEQYF

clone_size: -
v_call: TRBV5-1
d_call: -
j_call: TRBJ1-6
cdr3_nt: TGCGCCAGCAGCTTGGTAGCGGGGAGAGATTCACCCCTCCACTTT
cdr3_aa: CASSLVAGRDSPLHF

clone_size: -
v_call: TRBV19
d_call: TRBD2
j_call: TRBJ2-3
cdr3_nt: TGTGCCAGTAGCCCGGTAGCGGGAGGACGCGATACGCAGTATTTT
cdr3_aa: CASSPVAGGRDTQYF

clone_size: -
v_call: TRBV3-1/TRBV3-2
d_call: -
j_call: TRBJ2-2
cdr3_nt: TGTGCCAGCAGCCAACAAGCTGAGACCGGGGAGCTGTTTTTT
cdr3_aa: CASSQQAETGELFF

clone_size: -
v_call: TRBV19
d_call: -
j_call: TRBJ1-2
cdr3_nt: TGTGCCAGTAGTATTACAGGTATCAACTATGGCTACACCTTC
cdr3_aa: CASSITGINYGYTF

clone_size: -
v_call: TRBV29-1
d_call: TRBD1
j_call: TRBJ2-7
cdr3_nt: TGCAGCGTTGAAAAACAGGGGATAGGTTACGAGCAGTACTTC
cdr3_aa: CSVEKQGIGYEQYF

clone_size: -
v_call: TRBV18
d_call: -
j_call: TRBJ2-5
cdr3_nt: TGTGCCAGCTCACCACTGACAAGAGAAGAGACCCAGTACTTC
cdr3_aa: CASSPLTREETQYF

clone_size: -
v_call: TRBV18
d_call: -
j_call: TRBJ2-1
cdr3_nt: TGTGCCAGCTCACCACCGGCGGGGGCCAGGAATGAGCAGTTCTTC
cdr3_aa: CASSPPAGARNEQFF

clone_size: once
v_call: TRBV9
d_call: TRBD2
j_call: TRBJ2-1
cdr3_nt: TGTGCCAGCAGCGAGAGCGGGGCGCCGGTGGGTGAGCAGTTCTTC
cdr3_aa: CASSESGAPVGEQFF

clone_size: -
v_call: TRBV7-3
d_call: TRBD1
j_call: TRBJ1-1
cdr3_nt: TGTGCCAGCAGCACCGACAGGGGGGGCACTGAAGCTTTCTTT
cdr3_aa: CASSTDRGGTEAFF

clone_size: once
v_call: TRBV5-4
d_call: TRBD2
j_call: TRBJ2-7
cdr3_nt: TGTGCCAGCAGCCCGGAGGCGGGGGAGATCTACGAGCAGTACTTC
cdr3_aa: CASSPEAGEIYEQYF

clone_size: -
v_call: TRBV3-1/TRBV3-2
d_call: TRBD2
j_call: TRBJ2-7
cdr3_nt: TGTGCCAGCAGCCAATTATCTAGCGGGGGCCTCTCTACCGAGCAGTACTTC
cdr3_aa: CASSQLSSGGLSTEQYF

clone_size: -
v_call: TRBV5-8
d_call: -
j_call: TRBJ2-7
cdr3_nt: TGTGCCAGCAGCTACCGGCGACACGGCTCCGAGCAGTACTTC
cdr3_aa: CASSYRRHGSEQYF

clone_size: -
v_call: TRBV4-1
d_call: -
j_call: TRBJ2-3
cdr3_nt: TGCGCCAGCAGCCAGGAGGGACGTAGCCCAGATACGCAGTATTTT
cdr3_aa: CASSQEGRSPDTQYF

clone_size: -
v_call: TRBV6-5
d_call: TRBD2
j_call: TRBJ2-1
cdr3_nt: TGTGCCAGCAGACCGAGCGGGACTGACTATACACAGTTCTTC
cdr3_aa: CASRPSGTDYTQFF

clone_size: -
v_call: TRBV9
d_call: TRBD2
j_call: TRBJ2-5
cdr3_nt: TGTGCCAGCAGCGCCGGTAGCGGGGGTAAATTAGAGACCCAGTACTTC
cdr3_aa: CASSAGSGGKLETQYF

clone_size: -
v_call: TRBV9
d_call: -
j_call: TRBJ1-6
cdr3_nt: TGTGCCAGCAGCCCAGGACGGGGCTCCTATAATTCACCCCTCCACTTT
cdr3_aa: CASSPGRGSYNSPLHF

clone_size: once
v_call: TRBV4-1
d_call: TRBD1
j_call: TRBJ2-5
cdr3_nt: TGCGCCAGCAGCCACACAGGGACAGGCCTCCAAGAGACCCAGTACTTC
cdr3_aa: CASSHTGTGLQETQYF

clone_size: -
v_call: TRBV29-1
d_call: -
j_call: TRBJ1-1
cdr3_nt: TGCAGCGTTGTCTATGGCAGGCAGGCTTTCTTT
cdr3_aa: CSVVYGRQAFF

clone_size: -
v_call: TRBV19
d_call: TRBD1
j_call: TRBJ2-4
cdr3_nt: TGTGCCAGTACCCCAGGACAGGGAGGAGACATTCAGTACTTC
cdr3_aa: CASTPGQGGDIQYF

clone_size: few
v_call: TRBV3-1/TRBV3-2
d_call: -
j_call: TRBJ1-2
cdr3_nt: TGTGCCAGCAGCCAAGCGAACTATGGCTACACCTTC
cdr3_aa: CASSQANYGYTF

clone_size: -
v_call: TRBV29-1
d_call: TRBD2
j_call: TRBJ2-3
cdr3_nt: TGCAGCGTTGAAGTTTCTAGCGGAAACACAGATACGCAGTATTTT
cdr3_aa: CSVEVSSGNTDTQYF

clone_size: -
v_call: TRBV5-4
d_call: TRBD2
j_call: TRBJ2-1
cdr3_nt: TGTGCCAGCAGCCCCGGGACTAGCGGGGGCAATGAGCAGTTCTTC
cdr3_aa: CASSPGTSGGNEQFF

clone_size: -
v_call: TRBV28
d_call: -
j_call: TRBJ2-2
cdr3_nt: TGTGCCAGCAGTTTAGTGGCAGATTCGAACACCGGGGAGCTGTTTTTT
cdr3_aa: CASSLVADSNTGELFF

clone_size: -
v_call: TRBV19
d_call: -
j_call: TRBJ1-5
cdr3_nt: TGTGCCAGTAAGTGGGGCAGGGGCAATCAGCCCCAGCATTTT
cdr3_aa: CASKWGRGNQPQHF

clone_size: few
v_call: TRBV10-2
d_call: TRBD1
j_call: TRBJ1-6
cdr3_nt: TGCGCCAGCAGTCCGGGGACAGGGCCTAATTCACCCCTCCACTTT
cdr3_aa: CASSPGTGPNSPLHF